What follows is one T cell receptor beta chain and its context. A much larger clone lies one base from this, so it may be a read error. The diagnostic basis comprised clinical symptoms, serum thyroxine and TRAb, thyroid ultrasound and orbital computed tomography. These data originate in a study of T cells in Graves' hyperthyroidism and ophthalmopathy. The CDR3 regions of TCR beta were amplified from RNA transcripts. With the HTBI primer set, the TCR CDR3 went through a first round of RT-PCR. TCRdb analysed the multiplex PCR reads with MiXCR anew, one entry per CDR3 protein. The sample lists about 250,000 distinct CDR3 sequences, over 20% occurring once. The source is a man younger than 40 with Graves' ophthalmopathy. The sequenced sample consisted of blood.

The CDR3 is CVSSVRTSNQPQHF. In nucleotides, the CDR3 is TGTGTCAGCTCCGTAAGAACTAGCAATCAGCCCCAGCATTTT. This chain connects TRBV18 to TRBJ1-5; D not certain. CDR3 length equals 14 residues. The V gene's germline CDR1 is KGHSH and CDR2 LQKENI.